What follows are 29 T cell receptor beta chains derived from one specimen sequenced in a study of glioma-infiltrating T cells. Amplification of TCR alpha and beta CDR3 regions from RNA used iRepertoire nested multiplex PCR. Using its own MiXCR run on the multiplex PCR reads, TCRdb lists one record per CDR3 protein. The sample holds roughly 100,000 distinct CDR3 sequences, around 28% seen once. Sequenced material: glioma tissue, nonneoplastic brain tissue, or PBMCs (not recorded which). These receptors all stem from a human donor with low-grade glioma or glioblastoma, undergoing nonglioma brain surgery, or in good health (not recorded which).

This clonotype showed up many times. This chain joins TRBV6-1 and TRBJ2-5; no reliable D call. The germline V and J ends were trimmed by 5 bases and 4 bases, with 8 bases remaining between them. CDR3 length equals 12 residues. Germline CDR1 reads MNHNS; CDR2 reads SASEGT. This chain's CDR3 is CASSYNGETQYF. The CDR3 coding sequence is TGTGCCAGCAGTTATAATGGAGAGACCCAGTACTTC.

Regarding this clonotype: This may arise from a read error, as a much more abundant clone is one base away. The chain uses TRBV2 and TRBJ1-6, with D possibly matching TRBD1 (5 bases). The CDR3 runs 14 residues. Germline V gene sequence: CDR1 SNHLY, CDR2 FYNNEI. The CDR3 sequence: CACSQQTVGSPLHF. CDR3 coding DNA: TGTGCCTGCAGTCAACAGACAGTTGGGTCACCCCTCCACTTT.

A remark on this clonotype: A read error may be the cause here, since a much bigger clone is one base away. J is TRBJ2-7 and V is TRBV28; 8 nucleotides align to TRBD1. The CDR3 is 15 amino acids. CDR1 and CDR2 (germline): MDHEN, SYDVKM. With V trimmed by 4 bases and J by 1 base, 6 bases remained unmatched. The CDR3 is CASSSGTGFSYEQYF. CDR3 in DNA: TGTGCCAGCAGTTCAGGGACAGGTTTTTCCTACGAGCAGTACTTC.

In its sample, this clonotype was seen many times. V usage is TRBV4-2 and J usage is TRBJ2-3; D ambiguous. V lost 1 base, J lost 1 base, and 9 bases lay in between. CDR1 LGHNA and CDR2 YNFKEQ come from the germline V gene. This CDR3 region has 15 residues. The CDR3 region is CASSQATPGTDTQYF. CDR3 coding DNA: TGTGCCAGCAGCCAAGCCACCCCAGGCACAGATACGCAGTATTTT.

This clonotype was picked up many times. The J gene is TRBJ2-5, the V gene TRBV28; the match to TRBD2 covers 8 bases. Trimming removed 8 bases from V and 1 base from J; junction bases left unmatched: 6. Germline V lookup: CDR1 MDHEN, CDR2 SYDVKM. The CDR3 loop spans 14 amino acids. CDR3 in amino acids: CASARLATQETQYF. The CDR3 nucleotides are TGTGCCAGCGCCCGACTAGCGACCCAAGAGACCCAGTACTTC.

The chain joins TRBV7-2 to TRBJ1-5, with D hard to call. V shed 7 bases and J shed 11 bases, with 24 bases lying between them. The CDR3 spans 15 residues. CDR1 is SGHTA, CDR2 FQGNSA, per germline. In DNA form, the CDR3 reads TGTGCCAGCACCCGTAATGATTATAGCAATCGGTCCCAGCATTTT. Its protein product is CASTRNDYSNRSQHF.

On this clonotype: It may be a read error: a sequence one base away is much more abundant. The DNA for the CDR3 is TGTGCCAGCAGTCCTACAGGACAGGGACAGCAGTCCTTC. This encodes CASSPTGQGQQSF. V usage is TRBV27 and J usage is TRBJ2-1, with 8 bases lining up with TRBD1. The CDR3 loop spans 13 amino acids. The germline V gene encodes CDR1 MNHEY and CDR2 SMNVEV (reference sequence).

Regarding this clonotype: With a much larger clone just one base away, this may be a read error. The V gene is TRBV2, the J gene TRBJ1-1; D not certain. Germline CDR1 and CDR2: SNHLY and FYNNEI. The CDR3 extends over 11 amino acids. CDR3 amino acids: CASSERSEALF. The CDR3, as DNA: TGTGCCAGCAGTGAAAGGTCGGAAGCTTTATTT.

The chain couples TRBV6-6 to TRBJ1-5, with unresolved D. This CDR3 region has 17 residues. Trimming pared 0 bases from V and 2 bases from J, leaving 14 bases between. The germline V gene has CDR1 MNHNY and CDR2 SVGAGI (reference sequence). As DNA, the CDR3 is TGTGCCAGCAGTTACTCGGACGATCCGGCGGGCAATCAGCCCCAGCATTTT. Translated, it gives CASSYSDDPAGNQPQHF.

This clonotype was detected once. A read error may explain this, as a much larger clone is one base away. The genes are TRBV7-9 and TRBJ1-1; D unresolved. CDR3 length: 13 residues. The germline V gene has CDR1 SEHNR and CDR2 FQNEAQ (reference sequence). CDR3 protein: CASSFEQNTDAFF. Written as DNA, the CDR3 is TGTGCCAGCAGCTTTGAACAGAACACTGATGCTTTCTTT. The full variable domain, with the rest looked up from reference TRBV7-9 and TRBJ1-1, is DTGVSQNPRHKITKRGQNVTFRCDPISEHNRLYWYRQTLGQGPEFLTYFQNEAQLEKSRLLSDRFSAERPKGSFSTLEIQRTEQGDSAMYLCASSFEQNTDAFFGQGTRLTVV.

This clonotype has a single count. The junction differs from germline at one of its ends, possibly a read error. The rearrangement uses TRBV14 and TRBJ1-6; a possible D gene is TRBD1 (6 bases). Looked up from germline, CDR1 is SGHDN and CDR2 is FVKESK. The CDR3 has 15 amino acids. The CDR3: CASGQGVQGLSPLHF. CDR3 in DNA: TGTGCCAGCGGCCAAGGAGTACAGGGATTATCACCCCTCCACTTT.

This clonotype was recorded many times. V is TRBV7-6 and J is TRBJ1-5, with D perhaps matching TRBD1 (6 bases). The CDR3 spans 13 residues. Germline CDR1 and CDR2: SGHVS and FNYEAQ. Trimming pared 9 bases from V and 8 bases from J, leaving 17 bases between. The CDR3 here is CASTGGPKEPQHF. For the CDR3, the DNA is TGTGCCAGTACGGGGGGCCCCAAGGAGCCCCAGCATTTT.

There are many counts of this clonotype. The CDR3 nucleotides are TGTGCCAGCAGGGCTGGACAGGGTAGGCACAATGAGCAGTTCTTC. Protein: CASRAGQGRHNEQFF. The rearrangement links TRBV2 to TRBJ2-1, with 8 bases aligning to TRBD1. V shed 6 bases and J 5 bases; nucleotides not matched to a gene: 9. The germline V gene has CDR1 SNHLY and CDR2 FYNNEI. The CDR3 has 15 residues. The full variable domain, its missing parts supplied by reference TRBV2 and TRBJ2-1, is EPEVTQTPSHQVTQMGQEVILRCVPISNHLYFYWYRQILGQKVEFLVSFYNNEISEKSEIFDDQFSVERPDGSNFTLKIRSTKLEDSAMYFCASRAGQGRHNEQFFGPGTRLTVL.

Comments on this clonotype: A read error may explain this, as a much larger clone is one base away. The chain couples TRBV12-3 or TRBV12-4 to TRBJ1-4; D unclear. This CDR3 comprises 14 residues. The CDR3: CASNLEWANEKLFF. DNA of the CDR3: TGTGCCAGCAATTTAGAATGGGCTAATGAAAAACTGTTTTTT.

On this clonotype: A single base separates this from a much larger clone, so it may be a read error. The chain combines TRBV29-1 with TRBJ2-5; D is possibly TRBD2 (5 bases). V shed 7 bases and J shed 5 bases, with 14 bases lying between them. The CDR3 spans 12 residues. CDR1 SQVTM and CDR2 ANQGSEA come from the germline V gene. The CDR3 protein is CSGRGTSETQYF. In DNA, the CDR3 is TGCAGCGGCCGGGGTACGTCTGAGACCCAGTACTTC.

As to this clonotype: A single base separates this from a much larger clone, so it may be a read error. The chain is built from TRBV6-4 and TRBJ2-3; the D gene is possibly TRBD1 (5 bases). There are 14 residues in the CDR3. V was trimmed by 6 bases and J by 3 bases, leaving 13 bases between them. Germline CDR1 is MRHNA and CDR2 is SNTAGT. Here the CDR3 DNA reads TGTGCCAGCAGAGAGGACATTTTGACAGATACGCAGTATTTT. This gives the protein CASREDILTDTQYF.

This clonotype was seen once. The genes are TRBV19 and TRBJ2-3, with TRBD2 identical over 15 bases. Trimming cost V 6 bases and J 2 bases; bases outside gene matches: 9. Germline V gene data show CDR1 as LNHDA and CDR2 as SQIVND (reference sequence). The CDR3 has 18 residues. As DNA, the CDR3 is TGTGCCAGTAGCAGGACTAGCGGGGGGGCCCGATTCACAGATACGCAGTATTTT. Translation: CASSRTSGGARFTDTQYF.

This clonotype was detected many times. This chain connects TRBV6-1 to TRBJ2-3; D remains ambiguous. The CDR3 covers 17 residues. Between the trimmed V and J ends, which lost 4 bases and 2 bases, there was a span of 19 bases. Germline V gives CDR1 MNHNS, CDR2 SASEGT. This chain's CDR3 is CASSAVFLPELTDTQYF. The CDR3 DNA follows: TGTGCCAGCAGTGCGGTCTTTCTACCCGAGCTCACAGATACGCAGTATTTT.

This clonotype was observed many times. The rearrangement joins TRBV3-1 to TRBJ1-1; a weak D match, TRBD1 (5 bases). CDR1 is LGHDT, CDR2 YNNKEL, per germline (reference sequence). The CDR3 sequence is 12 residues long. V was cut by 0 bases and J by 11 bases, with 10 bases left in between. The CDR3 sequence: CASSQDQGMAFF. The CDR3 DNA sequence: TGTGCCAGCAGCCAAGATCAGGGCATGGCTTTCTTT.

This clonotype was found many times. The J gene is TRBJ1-1, the V gene TRBV6-1; D uncertain. Germline values: CDR1 MNHNS, CDR2 SASEGT. CDR3 size: 13 residues. Trimming shortened V by 11 bases and J by 4 bases, and 17 bases separated the two germline ends. CDR3 amino acids: CAARGISVTEAFF. Written as DNA, the CDR3 is TGTGCCGCCCGGGGAATCTCAGTCACTGAAGCTTTCTTT.

The sample holds many counts of this clonotype. The rearrangement uses TRBV5-1 and TRBJ1-1, with TRBD1 as a possible D gene (5 bases). Germline loops: CDR1 SGHRS, CDR2 YFSETQ. The V end lost 3 bases, the J end lost 0 bases, and 9 bases lay between the germline ends. The CDR3 loop spans 14 amino acids. The DNA of the CDR3 is TGCGCCAGCAGCTGGGGGGGACTGAACACTGAAGCTTTCTTT. This codes for CASSWGGLNTEAFF.

This clonotype occurred many times. The chain has TRBV6-2 or TRBV6-3 and TRBJ2-1; the D gene is possibly TRBD2 (5 bases). Trimming pared 4 bases from V and 0 bases from J, leaving 13 bases between. Germline V gene data show CDR1 as MNHEY and CDR2 as SVGEGT. The CDR3 is 16 amino acids. The CDR3: CASSSGSASSYNEQFF. DNA of the CDR3: TGTGCCAGCAGTTCGGGGAGCGCAAGCTCCTACAATGAGCAGTTCTTC.

At least ten counts were recorded for this clonotype. The chain combines TRBV6-2 or TRBV6-3 with TRBJ2-5, with D maybe TRBD1 (6 bases). In germline, CDR1 is MNHEY, CDR2 SVGEGT. V shed 2 bases and J shed 5 bases, with 15 bases lying between them. The CDR3 sequence is 15 residues long. DNA for the CDR3: TGTGCCAGCAGTTACGTCGGGACACTTTCCGAGACCCAGTACTTC. This sequence encodes CASSYVGTLSETQYF.

This clonotype showed up just once. This sequence may be a read error, since a much larger clone differs from it by one base. Lacking the conserved final phenylalanine or tryptophan, this CDR3 likely reflects a read error. The rearrangement uses TRBV20-1 and TRBJ1-1, with no clear D. The V and J ends lost 5 bases and 4 bases respectively, with 8 bases between them. The CDR3 is 11 amino acids. The germline V gene encodes CDR1 DFQATT and CDR2 SNEGSKA (reference sequence). In nucleotides, the CDR3 is TGCAGTGCTTCTGTCCGCACTGAAGCTTTCCTT. This codes for CSASVRTEAFL.

Details on this clonotype: Given a much more abundant clone one base away, this may be a read error. The gene calls are TRBV27 and TRBJ1-2; TRBD1 might be the D (6 bases). V dropped 3 bases and J dropped 1 base, with 18 bases sitting between them. Germline V gene lookup returns CDR1 MNHEY and CDR2 SMNVEV (reference sequence). CDR3 length: 17 residues. This CDR3 reads CASSLRLQGSDNYGYTF. In DNA form, the CDR3 reads TGTGCCAGCAGTTTGCGACTACAGGGCTCAGATAACTATGGCTACACCTTC.

This clonotype was detected many times. The chain combines TRBV6-1 with TRBJ1-1, with unresolved D. Looked up from germline, CDR1 is MNHNS and CDR2 is SASEGT. CDR3 length: 13 amino acids. V was trimmed by 6 bases and J by 0 bases, leaving 8 bases between them. CDR3 coding DNA: TGTGCCAGCAGGTTCGGAGTGAACACTGAAGCTTTCTTT. Translation: CASRFGVNTEAFF.

This clonotype was counted ten times or more. The rearrangement uses TRBV20-1 and TRBJ1-6; D might be TRBD1 (5 bases). CDR3 length equals 13 residues. Germline values: CDR1 DFQATT, CDR2 SNEGSKA (reference sequence). Trimming pared 0 bases from V and 10 bases from J, leaving 10 bases between. The chain's CDR3 is CSARERGGSPLHF. The DNA for the CDR3 is TGCAGTGCTAGAGAGAGGGGAGGGTCACCCCTCCACTTT.

In this sample, this clonotype turned up many times. The rearrangement links TRBV7-2 to TRBJ2-1; 8 bases agree with TRBD1. V shed 1 base and J 7 bases; nucleotides not matched to a gene: 6. Per the germline V gene, CDR1 is SGHTA and CDR2 is FQGNSA. This CDR3 is 15 amino acids long. The CDR3 DNA follows: TGTGCCAGCAGCTTAGGACAGGGGAACGGGAATGAGCAGTTCTTC. It is translated as CASSLGQGNGNEQFF. The full variable domain, in which reference TRBV7-2 and TRBJ2-1 provide the parts outside the CDR3, is GAGVSQSPSNKVTEKGKDVELRCDPISGHTALYWYRQSLGQGLEFLIYFQGNSAPDKSGLPSDRFSAERTGGSVSTLTIQRTQQEDSAVYLCASSLGQGNGNEQFFGPGTRLTVL.

This clonotype came up many times. The chain combines TRBV7-2 with TRBJ2-1, with D tentatively TRBD1 or TRBD2 (5 bases each). The germline V gene has CDR1 SGHTA and CDR2 FQGNSA. This CDR3 contains 15 residues. Between the trimmed V and J ends, which lost 4 bases and 0 bases, there was a span of 10 bases. The CDR3: CASSSWGSSYNEQFF. In DNA, the CDR3 is TGTGCCAGCAGCTCCTGGGGGAGCTCCTACAATGAGCAGTTCTTC. The full variable domain, completed using reference TRBV7-2 and TRBJ2-1, is GAGVSQSPSNKVTEKGKDVELRCDPISGHTALYWYRQSLGQGLEFLIYFQGNSAPDKSGLPSDRFSAERTGGSVSTLTIQRTQQEDSAVYLCASSSWGSSYNEQFFGPGTRLTVL.